This T cell receptor beta chain emerged from a study of blood T cells in healthy people across ages. Extraction of total RNA produced a minimum of 6 micrograms from each sample. Points from the study as a whole: Donor CMV status was unknown, possibly confounding expanded clonotype changes. Considered underestimates were the diversity estimates obtained from one million T cells.

In the case of this clonotype: The antigen is not known. A much larger clone differs from this one at a single base, so this may be a read error.

The use of a sample-barcoded 5' primer and a J-beta primer mix characterized a second PCR of roughly 6 to 12 cycles. TCRdb ran MiXCR on the 5' RACE reads and lists one entry per CDR3 protein. The repertoire includes about 840,000 distinct CDR3 sequences, just under 30% of them detected once, and roughly a tenth sits in the top ten. The same data also contributed to another study, on T cells of mothers and their children. That work adds: Slightly higher but non-significant overlap marked related mother-child pairs versus unrelated pairs.

The sequence was obtained from a woman in her 40s in good health. Sample: blood.

CDR3 protein: CVSSLWSRTGPNEQYF. In DNA, the CDR3 is TGTGTCAGCAGCTTGTGGTCGAGGACAGGGCCTAACGAGCAGTACTTC. V and J are TRBV5-5 and TRBJ2-5, with 8 bases lining up with TRBD1. Near its end, the DNA agrees better with TRBJ2-7, so the J call may be wrong. Per germline, CDR1 SGHKS and CDR2 YYEKEE (reference sequence). The CDR3 covers 16 residues.